Listed here are 30 T cell receptor beta chains from one sample, sequenced in a study of metastatic and nonmetastatic thyroid tumors. MiXCR was used by TCRdb to re-call the PCR reads. The table has 2,500 to 3,000 clones, 35% to 45% seen once. Treatment of any kind had been given to no patient before thyroid surgery. Sequencing was done on a sample of tumor tissue. These TCRs come from a female donor with papillary thyroid cancer or a benign thyroid nodule (not recorded which). Some clones in this sample may be carry-over from other donors' samples.

This clone was counted only a few times. V usage is TRBV12-3 or TRBV12-4 and J usage is TRBJ1-2; TRBD1 might be the D (5 bases). The CDR3 covers 14 residues. V was clipped by 7 bases and J by 6 bases, with 18 bases between them. Here the CDR3 reads CASTLMGGKDGYTF. CDR3 bases: TGTGCCAGCACCCTTATGGGGGGGAAGGATGGCTACACCTTC.

This clone has more than one count but fewer than ten. The chain links TRBV5-1 to TRBJ2-2; D is possibly TRBD2 (7 bases). The CDR3 sequence is 16 residues long. The germline V gene encodes CDR1 SGHRS and CDR2 YFSETQ. The ends were cut back, 4 bases at V and 5 bases at J, with 18 bases in the middle. The CDR3 DNA reads as TGCGCCAGCAGCAAGGACCGGGGGGCGTGGACCGGGGAGCTGTTTTTT. Protein: CASSKDRGAWTGELFF.

This clone was counted between two and nine times. The chain carries TRBV6-4 and TRBJ1-2; D remains ambiguous. This CDR3 comprises 14 residues. The germline CDR1 and CDR2 sequences are MRHNA and SNTAGT. Trimming shortened V by 0 bases and J by 8 bases, and 13 bases separated the two germline ends. The chain's CDR3 is CASSDSKRVGGYTF. The CDR3 DNA sequence: TGTGCCAGCAGTGACTCGAAAAGGGTTGGCGGCTACACCTTC.

By share of the sample, this clone is large (0.1 to 1%). V and J are TRBV5-1 and TRBJ2-3; 8 bases map to TRBD2. CDR3 length: 19 amino acids. V was pared by 6 bases and J by 1 base, with 19 bases of the junction left unmatched. Germline assignment: CDR1 SGHRS and CDR2 YFSETQ. The DNA of the CDR3 is TGCGCCAGCAAACCAGACCCGGGTTTTGCGGGAGGTGGCACAGATACGCAGTATTTT. Translating it yields CASKPDPGFAGGGTDTQYF. Supplemented by reference TRBV5-1 and TRBJ2-3, the full variable domain reads KAGVTQTPRYLIKTRGQQVTLSCSPISGHRSVSWYQQTPGQGLQFLFEYFSETQRNKGNFPGRFSGRQFSNSRSEMNVSTLELGDSALYLCASKPDPGFAGGGTDTQYFGPGTRLTVL.

J is TRBJ2-3 and V is TRBV5-1; the D gene is possibly TRBD1 (5 bases). CDR1 is SGHRS, CDR2 YFSETQ, per germline. This CDR3 spans 16 amino acids. The ends were cut back, 4 bases at V and 4 bases at J, with 19 bases in the middle. In nucleotides, the CDR3 is TGCGCCAGCAGCGTCCCCATAGGGGAAGGAGCAGATACGCAGTATTTT. This gives the protein CASSVPIGEGADTQYF.

The rearrangement joins TRBV28 to TRBJ2-1; D is tentatively TRBD1 or TRBD2 (5 bases each). The CDR3 contains 16 residues. Germline loops: CDR1 MDHEN, CDR2 SYDVKM. V lost 2 bases and J lost 8, with 19 bases in between. CDR3 in DNA: TGTGCCAGCAGTTTACTGTCCTTGGGGGTCAGGGATGAGCAGTTCTTC. Its protein is CASSLLSLGVRDEQFF.

The table lists this clone with a few counts. The V call is TRBV27, the J call TRBJ1-1, with TRBD1 as a possible D gene (5 bases). The CDR3 spans 14 residues. The V and J ends lost 7 bases and 4 bases respectively, with 16 bases between them. Germline V gene lookup returns CDR1 MNHEY and CDR2 SMNVEV (reference sequence). The CDR3 DNA follows: TGTGCCAGCATCCCCAGGGCCTATTTCACTGAAGCTTTCTTT. Its translation is CASIPRAYFTEAFF.

This clone ranks as large. The chain combines TRBV9 with TRBJ1-1, with D possibly matching TRBD1 (5 bases). The CDR3 contains 13 residues. Trimming removed 3 bases at V and 6 bases at J, with 12 bases between. CDR1 and CDR2 from the germline V gene are SGDLS and YYNGEE. For the CDR3, the DNA is TGTGCCAGCAGCGCTGAGGACAATTCTGAAGCTTTCTTT. It specifies CASSAEDNSEAFF.

In its sample, this clone was seen a few times. The rearrangement links TRBV11-2 to TRBJ1-2, with TRBD1 matching over 7 bases. CDR1 is SGHAT and CDR2 is FQNNGV in the germline V gene. CDR3 length equals 15 residues. V gave up 3 bases and J gave up 4 bases; unmatched junction bases: 8. The CDR3 region is CASSLNNRGGYGYTF. The CDR3, as DNA: TGTGCCAGCAGCTTGAATAACAGGGGTGGCTATGGCTACACCTTC.

The chain uses TRBV12-5 and TRBJ2-1; D call uncertain. V was clipped by 1 base and J by 0 bases, with 7 bases between them. The germline V gene encodes CDR1 LGHNT and CDR2 FRNRAP. The CDR3 contains 15 residues. The CDR3 protein is CASGLGVNSYNEQFF. The CDR3 bases are TGTGCTAGTGGTTTGGGGGTAAACTCCTACAATGAGCAGTTCTTC.

This clone was observed a handful of times. The chain employs TRBV19 and TRBJ2-3, with 8 bases that match TRBD1. J was trimmed by 5 bases and V by 8 bases; bases with no gene match: 6. The CDR3 sequence is 13 residues long. CDR1 is LNHDA, CDR2 SQIVND, per germline (reference sequence). In nucleotides, the CDR3 is TGTGCCAGTTCTGCCAGGGGGCAAGATACGCAGTATTTT. Protein: CASSARGQDTQYF.

Remarks on this clone: This sequence may be a read error, since a much larger clone differs from it by one base. The chain links TRBV7-2 to TRBJ2-7; D is undetermined. Germline assignment: CDR1 SGHTA and CDR2 FQGNSA. The CDR3 runs 14 residues. The V end was cut by 5 bases, the J end by 2 bases, with 13 bases between. The CDR3 sequence is CASSQLSATYEQYF. As DNA, the CDR3 is TGTGCCAGCAGCCAATTATCGGCAACCTACGAGCAGTACTTC. Using reference TRBV7-2 and TRBJ2-7 for the parts outside the CDR3, the full variable domain is GAGVSQSPSNKVTEKGKDVELRCDPISGHTALYWYRQSLGQGLEFLIYFQGNSAPDKSGLPSDRFSAERTGGSVSTLTIQRTQQEDSAVYLCASSQLSATYEQYFGPGTRLTVT.

The chain uses TRBV20-1 and TRBJ2-7; a possible D gene is TRBD1 (5 bases). V shed 0 bases and J shed 1 base, with 10 bases lying between them. CDR3 length: 14 amino acids. The germline V gene encodes CDR1 DFQATT and CDR2 SNEGSKA (reference sequence). CDR3 nucleotide sequence: TGCAGTGCTAGAGACGCGACAGAGTCCTACGAGCAGTACTTC. Amino acid sequence: CSARDATESYEQYF.

The V and J genes are TRBV3-1 and TRBJ1-6, with TRBD1 matching over 8 bases. Germline CDR1 and CDR2: LGHDT and YNNKEL (reference sequence). The trim removed 10 bases at V and 7 bases at J, leaving 3 bases unmatched. The length of the CDR3 is 12 residues. The CDR3 loop is CAIGQGNSPLHF. CDR3 sequence (DNA): TGTGCCATAGGACAGGGAAATTCACCCCTCCACTTT. Supplemented by reference TRBV3-1 and TRBJ1-6, the full variable domain reads DTAVSQTPKYLVTQMGNDKSIKCEQNLGHDTMYWYKQDSKKFLKIMFSYNNKELIINETVPNRFSPKSPDKAHLNLHINSLELGDSAVYFCAIGQGNSPLHFGNGTRLTVT.

This clone has just a few counts. The chain employs TRBV3-1 and TRBJ1-1, with 10 bases matching TRBD1. The CDR3 is 19 residues long. The J segment lost 0 bases and the V segment lost 4 bases, leaving 14 bases of the junction unmatched. CDR1 and CDR2 from the germline V gene are LGHDT and YNNKEL (reference sequence). CDR3 nucleotides: TGTGCCAGCAGCCCTCGAGGGGGACAGGGGTTAGGGATGAACACTGAAGCTTTCTTT. Protein sequence: CASSPRGGQGLGMNTEAFF.

The CDR3 nucleotides read TGCAGTGCTAGAGATCTTGATAGAAGGAACACTGAAGCTTTCTTT. Protein sequence: CSARDLDRRNTEAFF. The gene calls are TRBV20-1 and TRBJ1-1; D ambiguous. Germline assignment: CDR1 DFQATT and CDR2 SNEGSKA (reference sequence). V was shortened by 0 bases and J by 1 base, with 12 bases between the two germline ends. The CDR3 runs 15 residues.

The chain employs TRBV27 and TRBJ2-1, with 14 bases matching TRBD2. Germline CDR1 and CDR2: MNHEY and SMNVEV (reference sequence). The length of the CDR3 is 14 residues. With V trimmed by 6 bases and J by 7 bases, 2 bases remained unmatched. Here the CDR3 reads CASRWTSGRNEQFF. DNA for the CDR3: TGTGCCAGCAGGTGGACTAGCGGGAGGAATGAGCAGTTCTTC.

This clone is deemed large. The V gene is TRBV3-1, the J gene TRBJ1-2, with D possibly matching TRBD1 (5 bases). CDR3 length equals 13 residues. Trimming removed 5 bases at V and 5 bases at J, with 12 bases between. The germline gives CDR1 LGHDT, CDR2 YNNKEL (reference sequence). Here the CDR3 DNA reads TGTGCCAGCAGCTCCTCCGGGACGTATGGCTACACCTTC. The encoded protein is CASSSSGTYGYTF.

This clone turned up a few times. The chain has TRBV5-1 and TRBJ2-1; TRBD1 aligns across 9 bases. The V segment lost 0 bases and the J segment 7 bases; nucleotides outside the gene matches: 2. CDR3 length: 14 amino acids. The germline gives CDR1 SGHRS, CDR2 YFSETQ. The DNA for the CDR3 is TGCGCCAGCAGCTTGGAGGACAGGGGTAATGAGCAGTTCTTC. Translation: CASSLEDRGNEQFF.

The V call is TRBV5-1, the J call TRBJ2-1; D not certain. The J call may be mistaken, given a closer DNA end match to TRBJ2-5. Per germline, CDR1 SGHRS and CDR2 YFSETQ. This CDR3 is built from 13 residues. CDR3 sequence reads: CASSFPSEETQYF. For the CDR3, the DNA is TGCGCCAGCAGCTTTCCCTCAGAGGAGACCCAGTACTTC.

V usage is TRBV12-3 or TRBV12-4 and J usage is TRBJ2-2, with TRBD2 identical over 11 bases. This CDR3 has 17 residues. V was pared by 1 base and J by 10 bases, with 11 bases of the junction left unmatched. The CDR3 DNA is TGTGCCAGCAGTTTAGTTTTCGGTAGCGGGAGGGCGGAGGAGCTGTTTTTT. It encodes CASSLVFGSGRAEELFF.

This clone was seen a few times. The rearrangement uses TRBV6-1 and TRBJ2-5; D gene ambiguous. Germline V gene data show CDR1 as MNHNS and CDR2 as SASEGT. The CDR3 runs 13 residues. V was shortened by 4 bases and J by 7 bases, with 13 bases between the two germline ends. DNA for the CDR3: TGTGCCAGCAGTGTCACGCTATCAGGGACCCAGTACTTC. Amino acids: CASSVTLSGTQYF.

This clone is labeled medium-sized. CDR3 residues: CASSFQAGNNEQFF. CDR3 in DNA: TGTGCCAGCAGCTTCCAAGCGGGGAACAATGAGCAGTTCTTC. The chain is built from TRBV7-6 and TRBJ2-1; 7 nucleotides align to TRBD2. The CDR3 has 14 amino acids. The V gene's germline CDR1 is SGHVS and CDR2 FNYEAQ. V shed 3 bases and J 5 bases; nucleotides not matched to a gene: 4.

The chain uses TRBV2 and TRBJ2-7; 9 bases agree with TRBD2. CDR1 and CDR2 from the germline V gene are SNHLY and FYNNEI. V was pared by 0 bases and J by 3 bases, with 0 bases of the junction left unmatched. The CDR3 runs to 14 residues. The CDR3 region has the DNA TGTGCCAGCAGTGAAGCTAGCGGGAGCTACGAGCAGTACTTC. Translated: CASSEASGSYEQYF. Supplemented by reference TRBV2 and TRBJ2-7, the full variable domain reads EPEVTQTPSHQVTQMGQEVILRCVPISNHLYFYWYRQILGQKVEFLVSFYNNEISEKSEIFDDQFSVERPDGSNFTLKIRSTKLEDSAMYFCASSEASGSYEQYFGPGTRLTVT.

This chain links TRBV24-1 with TRBJ1-5; 7 nucleotides align to TRBD1. The CDR3 extends over 15 amino acids. CDR1 is KGHDR and CDR2 is SFDVKD in the germline V gene. Trimming removed 0 bases from V and 2 bases from J; junction bases left unmatched: 0. The CDR3 protein is CATSDLDRGNQPQHF. The CDR3 bases are TGTGCCACCAGTGATTTGGACAGGGGCAATCAGCCCCAGCATTTT.

This clone was picked up a small number of times. The chain combines TRBV27 with TRBJ2-7, with D perhaps assigned TRBD1 or TRBD2 (5 bases each). The CDR3 is 13 amino acids. Trimming removed 5 bases at V and 6 bases at J, with 14 bases between. Germline V lookup: CDR1 MNHEY, CDR2 SMNVEV (reference sequence). Here the CDR3 reads CASSLGELGEQYF. CDR3 nucleotides: TGTGCCAGCAGTCTGGGGGAATTGGGCGAGCAGTACTTC.

This chain links TRBV12-3 or TRBV12-4 with TRBJ1-2; D gene unclear. The germline V and J ends were trimmed by 3 bases and 7 bases, with 9 bases remaining between them. The CDR3 consists of 12 residues. The CDR3 protein is CASSFGGFGYTF. CDR3 sequence (DNA): TGTGCCAGCAGTTTCGGAGGGTTTGGCTACACCTTC.

The CDR3 here is CASRWDGGSEKLNTEAFF. CDR3 DNA: TGTGCCAGTAGATGGGATGGAGGTTCGGAGAAGTTGAACACTGAAGCTTTCTTT. The rearrangement joins TRBV19 to TRBJ1-1; no clear D gene. Trimming left V 6 bases short and J 0 bases short, with 23 bases between. Germline V gene lookup returns CDR1 LNHDA and CDR2 SQIVND (reference sequence). The CDR3 covers 18 residues. Variable domain in full (rest from reference TRBV19 and TRBJ1-1): DGGITQSPKYLFRKEGQNVTLSCEQNLNHDAMYWYRQDPGQGLRLIYYSQIVNDFQKGDIAEGYSVSREKKESFPLTVTSAQKNPTAFYLCASRWDGGSEKLNTEAFFGQGTRLTVV.

This clone was observed a handful of times. The chain has TRBV27 and TRBJ2-1, with D perhaps TRBD2 (7 bases). CDR3 length equals 15 residues. Germline assignment: CDR1 MNHEY and CDR2 SMNVEV (reference sequence). V lost 1 base to trimming and J lost 8 bases, with 15 bases between them. The CDR3 sequence is CASSLWGRESDEQFF. The CDR3 DNA follows: TGTGCCAGCAGTTTATGGGGGCGGGAGAGCGATGAGCAGTTCTTC.

CDR3 in amino acids: CASTTLLFGQTEAFF. The CDR3 region has the DNA TGTGCCAGCACAACCCTTCTGTTCGGGCAAACTGAAGCTTTCTTT. The rearrangement joins TRBV11-3 to TRBJ1-1, with D unclear. Between the trimmed V and J ends, which lost 7 bases and 5 bases, there was a span of 20 bases. The CDR3 is made up of 15 amino acids. Per the germline V gene, CDR1 is SGHNT and CDR2 is YENEEA.